This note documents a single T cell receptor (beta chain) sequence. These data come from a study of blood T cell repertoires in COVID-19. TCRdb keeps only in-frame clones here, not all; method: immunoSEQ multiplex PCR. The sample lists around 270,000 clones, roughly 89% occurring once. There are 13 residues in the CDR3. The trim removed 8 bases at V and 8 bases at J, leaving 6 bases unmatched. The germline CDR1 and CDR2 sequences are MNHEY and SVGAGI. This TCR was sampled from a man younger than 40 with acute or convalescent COVID-19. Material: peripheral blood. The chain recombines TRBV6-5 with TRBJ1-4; TRBD1 matches at 9 bases. CDR3 amino acids: CASEGQGEEKLFF. The CDR3 DNA follows: TGTGCCAGCGAGGGACAGGGCGAGGAAAAACTGTTTTTT.